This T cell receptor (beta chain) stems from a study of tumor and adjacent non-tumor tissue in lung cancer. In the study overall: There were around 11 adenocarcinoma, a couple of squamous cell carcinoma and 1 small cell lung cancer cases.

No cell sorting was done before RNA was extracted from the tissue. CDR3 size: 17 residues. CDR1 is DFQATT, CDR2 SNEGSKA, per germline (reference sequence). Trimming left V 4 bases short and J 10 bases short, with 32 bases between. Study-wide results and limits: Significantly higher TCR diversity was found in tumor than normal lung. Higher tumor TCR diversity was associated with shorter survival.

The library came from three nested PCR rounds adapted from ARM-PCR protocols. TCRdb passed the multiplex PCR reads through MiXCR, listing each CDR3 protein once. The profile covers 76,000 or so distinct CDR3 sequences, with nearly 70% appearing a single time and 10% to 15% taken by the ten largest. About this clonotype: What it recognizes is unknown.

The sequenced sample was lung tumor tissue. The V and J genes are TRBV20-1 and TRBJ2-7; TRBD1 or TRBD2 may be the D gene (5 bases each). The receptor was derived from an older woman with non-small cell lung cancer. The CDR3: CSATGLERGSGNSEQYF. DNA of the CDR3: TGCAGTGCTACGGGGCTAGAGAGAGGCTCGGGGAATTCCGAACAGTACTTC.